This record covers a single TCR beta chain. The target of this receptor is not known. Base-call qualities are not available, and no considerably larger clone is one nucleotide away. This record comes from a study of blood T cell repertoires in COVID-19 (dated by TCRdb to about 2020). As for the study more broadly: Samples from collaborators originated in the United States, Italy and Spain and spanned both the acute and convalescent phases of COVID-19. Subjects who had been exposed to COVID-19, were actively infected with it, or had recovered from it provided the deeply sampled blood TCRbeta repertoires that made up the dataset. The prospective study material was composed of cDNA or gDNA derived from T cells, B-cell-depleted T cells, or PBMCs. Nearly every sample came with metadata listing a de-identified subject ID, COVID-19 status, age in years and sex. HLA class I and class II types, where available, came from metadata supplied by the sample provider rather than from assay-based typing. The repertoires were released in a freely available public database meant as a resource for research on the immune response to SARS-CoV-2. Samples were obtained from the ongoing ImmuneRACE study (first 160 participants) and from some 1,200 subjects provided by 6 global collaborators.

TCRbeta CDR3 regions were amplified from genomic DNA using the immunoSEQ Assay, a bias-controlled multiplex PCR. In the authors' own workflow: The number of nucleated cells in each sample was estimated by amplification of reference gene primers within the assay. To quantify the absolute abundance of each unique TCRbeta CDR3 rearrangement, sequence reads were collapsed and filtered. Productive Simpson clonality was computed per sample as the square root of Simpson's diversity index over productive rearrangements. TCRdb's version of the immuneACCESS table is confined to in-frame rearrangements and falls short of the full clone set. An unresolved V gene accounts for under half of the shortfall where checked; the remainder is of unknown origin. The D gene and trimming were derived from the DNA, and the V and J assignments and clone size from that table. Counted in this sample were some 150,000 clones; roughly 90% of them appeared once. The ten largest clones take up about 1.6% of the sample.

What the research found in general, with its limitations: How much clinical and demographic metadata was included differed by source and by participant, and the metadata was provided uncurated.

The collaborating institutions used their own protocols to collect whole blood in K2EDTA tubes. Collaborator samples were shipped for TCRbeta analysis as frozen whole blood, isolated PBMCs, or DNA extracted from either sample type. V is cut by 5 bases and J by 0 bases, and the space between the germline ends is 13 bases. The germline V gene encodes CDR1 SGHVS and CDR2 FQNEAQ. Measured from the cysteine to the phenylalanine, the CDR3 is 15 residues long. Just the 45-base CDR3 DNA is kept, in frame starting at base 1. The sequenced sample consisted of peripheral blood. In this chain, TRBV7-8 is recombined with TRBJ1-2, with TRBD1 as a weak D call on 5 bases. The TCR comes from a woman between 45 and 60 years old with acute or convalescent COVID-19. Here the CDR3 is given as CASSLEGRANYGYTF. Read as DNA, the sequence is TGTGCCAGCAGCCTGGAGGGACGGGCTAACTATGGCTACACCTTC.